These T cell receptor beta chains were read from a single sample in a study of neurological immune-mediated disorders. TCRdb used MiXCR to reprocess the 5' RACE reads, holding one entry per CDR3 protein. The table shows 20,000 to 30,000 distinct CDR3 sequences, with about 13% occurring only once. The sequencing input was PBMCs. Receptor source: a woman in her sixties with HTLV-1-associated myelopathy (HAM/TSP). CDR3s include the opening cysteine and the closing phenylalanine or tryptophan. The D gene is left open where the match is weak. Clone size appears in some rows only: once, few, many, or a class for an expanded clone.

V: TRBV4-1; D: TRBD2; length: 18; size: many; J: TRBJ2-1; DNA: TGCGCCAGCAGCCAAGATAGGGGTGCGGGGGGGAGTGACGATGAGCAGTTCTTC; CDR3: CASSQDRGAGGSDDEQFF
V: TRBV30; D: .; length: 16; size: few; J: TRBJ2-1; DNA: TGTGCCTGGAGCCCCGGGGGCGGGAGCTCCTACAATGAGCAGTTCTTC; CDR3: CAWSPGGGSSYNEQFF
V: TRBV20-1; D: .; length: 16; size: .; J: TRBJ2-1; DNA: TGCAGTGCTAGTAGGCCGGGGATGAGCTCCTACAATGAGCAGTTCTTC; CDR3: CSASRPGMSSYNEQFF
V: TRBV20-1; D: .; length: 14; size: large; J: TRBJ1-6; DNA: TGCAGTGCGGCCACGGGCAGGGATAATTCACCCCTCCACTTT; CDR3: CSAATGRDNSPLHF
V: TRBV3-1; D: .; length: 15; size: .; J: TRBJ2-7; DNA: TGTGTCAGCAGCCACCACAGGGAAGATTCGAACGAGCAGTACTTC; CDR3: CVSSHHREDSNEQYF
V: TRBV5-1; D: TRBD1; length: 14; size: many; J: TRBJ1-2; DNA: TGCGCCAGCAGCTCGGGACAGGGGGCGCAAGGCTACACCTTC; CDR3: CASSSGQGAQGYTF
V: TRBV4-3; D: .; length: 16; size: many; J: TRBJ2-7; DNA: TGCGCCAGCAGCCATAACCCGGGGACCATCCCCCTTGAGCAGTACTTC; CDR3: CASSHNPGTIPLEQYF
V: TRBV11-3; D: .; length: 14; size: many; J: TRBJ2-3; DNA: TGTGCCAGCAGCTTAGTAAGGGGCACAGATACGCAGTATTTT; CDR3: CASSLVRGTDTQYF
V: TRBV20-1; D: TRBD1; length: 16; size: few; J: TRBJ1-5; DNA: TGCAGTGCCTTGACCGGACAGGGGGGGACCAATCAGCCCCAGCATTTT; CDR3: CSALTGQGGTNQPQHF
V: TRBV6-6; D: TRBD1; length: 17; size: many; J: TRBJ2-3; DNA: TGTGCCAGCAACGGAGGTCGGGACAGGTATAGCACAGATACGCAGTATTTT; CDR3: CASNGGRDRYSTDTQYF
V: TRBV20-1; D: .; length: 14; size: .; J: TRBJ2-2; DNA: TGCAGTGCTCCGGGACAAGCGAACACAGGGAAGCTGTTTTTT; CDR3: CSAPGQANTGKLFF
V: TRBV20-1; D: .; length: 13; size: medium-sized; J: TRBJ2-7; DNA: TGCAGTGCTCACCAAACGTCCAGTAACGAGCAGTACTTC; CDR3: CSAHQTSSNEQYF
V: TRBV5-1; D: .; length: 16; size: many; J: TRBJ2-6; DNA: TGCGCCAGCAGCCAAAGACAGCTCTCTGGGGCCAACGTCCTGACTTTC; CDR3: CASSQRQLSGANVLTF
V: TRBV2; D: .; length: 15; size: many; J: TRBJ2-3; DNA: TGTGCCAGCAGGCCCTCCCCCGCTAGGGCATATACGCAGTATTTT; CDR3: CASRPSPARAYTQYF
V: TRBV3-1; D: .; length: 15; size: .; J: TRBJ2-3; DNA: TGTGCCAGCAGTCTGTCGGGACTCCCAAAGGATACGCAGTATTTT; CDR3: CASSLSGLPKDTQYF
V: TRBV5-1; D: .; length: 16; size: few; J: TRBJ2-1; DNA: TGCGCCAGCAGCGGGGGTGGAGGGGGACCCTACAATGAGCAGTTCTTC; CDR3: CASSGGGGGPYNEQFF
V: TRBV20-1; D: .; length: 13; size: many; J: TRBJ1-4; DNA: TGCAGTGCTAGAGGGCTCGTTGTGGAAAAACTGTTTTTT; CDR3: CSARGLVVEKLFF
V: TRBV6-5; D: .; length: 12; size: many; J: TRBJ1-5; DNA: TGTGCCGTTGGGGGTAGCAATCAGCCCCAGCATTTT; CDR3: CAVGGSNQPQHF
V: TRBV20-1; D: TRBD2; length: 15; size: many; J: TRBJ2-5; DNA: TGCAGTGCTGTCCAAGCGGGAGGGTTAGCAGAGACCCAGTACTTC; CDR3: CSAVQAGGLAETQYF
V: TRBV20-1; D: .; length: 16; size: medium-sized; J: TRBJ1-5; DNA: TGCAGTGCTAGAATACAGGGATTGAATAGCAATCAGCCCCAGCATTTT; CDR3: CSARIQGLNSNQPQHF
V: TRBV20-1; D: TRBD2; length: 18; size: many; J: TRBJ2-1; DNA: TGCAGTGCTAGAGCTCCAATGGGGGCTAGCGGGTTCTACAATGAGCAGTTCTTC; CDR3: CSARAPMGASGFYNEQFF
V: TRBV7-2; D: .; length: 15; size: many; J: TRBJ2-6; DNA: TGTGCCAGCAGCTTACAGGGTATGGGGGCCAACGTCCTGACTTTC; CDR3: CASSLQGMGANVLTF
V: TRBV5-8; D: TRBD2; length: 15; size: few; J: TRBJ2-3; DNA: TGTGCCAGCAGCTTCAGCGGGAGTCGCACAGATACGCAGTATTTT; CDR3: CASSFSGSRTDTQYF
V: TRBV6-2/TRBV6-3; D: .; length: 15; size: many; J: TRBJ2-7; DNA: TGTGCCAGCAGTCAACCGTTGGCCGGAATTTACGAGCAGTACTTC; CDR3: CASSQPLAGIYEQYF
V: TRBV20-1; D: .; length: 12; size: medium-sized; J: TRBJ2-1; DNA: TGCAATTCTAGGTCGACCTACAATGAGCAGTTCTTC; CDR3: CNSRSTYNEQFF
V: TRBV20-1; D: .; length: 14; size: medium-sized; J: TRBJ2-7; DNA: TGCAGTGCATTGCAGGGTGGGGCGATGGACGAGCAGTACTTC; CDR3: CSALQGGAMDEQYF
V: TRBV4-2; D: .; length: 15; size: many; J: TRBJ1-1; DNA: TGTGCCAGCAGCCAAGATTTCGGGGCTAATACTGAAGCTTTCTTT; CDR3: CASSQDFGANTEAFF
V: TRBV7-9; D: .; length: 14; size: many; J: TRBJ1-6; DNA: TGTGCCAGCAGCTCCTCTCACGGGAATTCACCCCTCCACTTT; CDR3: CASSSSHGNSPLHF
V: TRBV5-5; D: .; length: 14; size: many; J: TRBJ2-3; DNA: TGTGCCAGCAGTAGATTAGGGCACACAGATACGCAGTATTTT; CDR3: CASSRLGHTDTQYF
V: TRBV25-1; D: .; length: 15; size: many; J: TRBJ2-7; DNA: TGTGCCAGCAGTGGATCAGGGAGGGGGCAACACGAGCAGTACTTC; CDR3: CASSGSGRGQHEQYF
V: TRBV7-7; D: .; length: 15; size: many; J: TRBJ2-2; DNA: TGTGCCAGCAGCCCACAGCCACCGGGCACCGGGGAGCTGTTTTTT; CDR3: CASSPQPPGTGELFF
V: TRBV29-1; D: .; length: 12; size: many; J: TRBJ2-1; DNA: TGCAGCGTTGAAGGGATGGGACTGACCCAGTTCTTC; CDR3: CSVEGMGLTQFF
V: TRBV12-3/TRBV12-4; D: .; length: 15; size: few; J: TRBJ1-5; DNA: TGTGCCAGCAGTTTAAGACGGGGGCTCAATCAGCCCCAGCATTTT; CDR3: CASSLRRGLNQPQHF
V: TRBV12-3/TRBV12-4; D: .; length: 15; size: .; J: TRBJ2-7; DNA: TGTGCCAGCAGTCCGGATCCCGGGACGGAATACGAGCAGTACTTC; CDR3: CASSPDPGTEYEQYF
V: TRBV7-9; D: .; length: 13; size: few; J: TRBJ1-1; DNA: TGTGCCAGCAGCCCCGACAGGACCCCTGAAGCTTTCTTT; CDR3: CASSPDRTPEAFF
V: TRBV5-4; D: .; length: 13; size: .; J: TRBJ1-3; DNA: TGTGCCAGCAGCTTGGAAGCTGGAAACACCATATATTTT; CDR3: CASSLEAGNTIYF
V: TRBV6-1; D: TRBD2; length: 16; size: many; J: TRBJ2-1; DNA: TGTGCCAGCAGGGCGACTAGCGGGGACGCCTACAATGAGCAGTTCTTC; CDR3: CASRATSGDAYNEQFF
V: TRBV5-1; D: .; length: 23; size: .; J: TRBJ2-3; DNA: .; CDR3: CASSFYICSARDGLAGSTDTQYF
V: TRBV20-1; D: .; length: 18; size: many; J: TRBJ2-5; DNA: TGCAGTGCTAGAGTAATCCGGCAGGGATACTCTGCGTTGGAGACCCAGTACTTC; CDR3: CSARVIRQGYSALETQYF
V: TRBV5-1; D: TRBD1; length: 16; size: many; J: TRBJ1-4; DNA: TGCGCCAGCAGCTTTATGGGACAGGGGGCTGGTGAAAAACTGTTTTTT; CDR3: CASSFMGQGAGEKLFF
V: TRBV5-1; D: .; length: 15; size: many; J: TRBJ2-2; DNA: TGCGCCAGCAGCTCCCGGGGTGAGACCACCGGGGAGCTGTTTTTT; CDR3: CASSSRGETTGELFF
V: TRBV29-1; D: .; length: 11; size: many; J: TRBJ2-4; DNA: TGCAGCGTTGAAGGGGGTAACATTCAGTACTTC; CDR3: CSVEGGNIQYF